The present TCR beta chain was sequenced within a study of blood T cell repertoires in COVID-19. CDR1 and CDR2 from the germline V gene are MNHNY and SVGAGI (reference sequence). With 5 bases clipped from V and 9 bases from J, the junction kept 3 bases outside the gene matches. The CDR3 runs to 11 residues. TCRdb keeps only in-frame clones here, not all; method: immunoSEQ multiplex PCR. This sample yields around 200,000 clones, of which around three quarters are seen a single time; 4.5% to 7% belongs to the top ten. Sequencing used peripheral blood. The genes are TRBV6-6 and TRBJ2-7; 8 bases fit TRBD1. The TCR sequence derives from a woman in her seventies with acute or convalescent COVID-19. The DNA of the CDR3 is TGTGCCAGCAGTACCGACAGGGGGCAGTACTTC. It is translated as CASSTDRGQYF.